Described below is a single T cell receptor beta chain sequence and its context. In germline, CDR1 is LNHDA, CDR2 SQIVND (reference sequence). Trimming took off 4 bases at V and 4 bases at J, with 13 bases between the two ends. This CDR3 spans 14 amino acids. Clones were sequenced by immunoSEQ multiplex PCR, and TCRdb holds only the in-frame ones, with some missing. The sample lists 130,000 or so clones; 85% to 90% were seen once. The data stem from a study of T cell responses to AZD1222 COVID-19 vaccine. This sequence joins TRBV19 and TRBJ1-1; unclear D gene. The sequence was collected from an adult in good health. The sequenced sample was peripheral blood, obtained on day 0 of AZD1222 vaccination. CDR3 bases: TGTGCCAGTAGTAGCGGCGGCGGATTCACTGAAGCTTTCTTT. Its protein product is CASSSGGGFTEAFF.